This note documents a single T cell receptor (beta chain) sequence. This entry is derived from a study of control samples from healthy donors and cancer patients. TCRdb keeps only in-frame clones here, not all; method: immunoSEQ multiplex PCR. The table records some 150,000 clones, nearly 96% of them present only once. Sequenced input: blood. The clonotype originates from a woman aged 25 to 39 in good health.

CDR3 loop: CATSRDTTGELFF. CDR3 in DNA: TGTGCCACCAGCAGAGATACCACCGGGGAGCTGTTTTTT. The chain uses TRBV15 and TRBJ2-2, with D unresolved. Trimming took 0 bases from V and 4 from J, leaving 3 bases between them. The CDR3 extends over 13 amino acids. Looked up from germline, CDR1 is LNHNV and CDR2 is YYDKDF (reference sequence).